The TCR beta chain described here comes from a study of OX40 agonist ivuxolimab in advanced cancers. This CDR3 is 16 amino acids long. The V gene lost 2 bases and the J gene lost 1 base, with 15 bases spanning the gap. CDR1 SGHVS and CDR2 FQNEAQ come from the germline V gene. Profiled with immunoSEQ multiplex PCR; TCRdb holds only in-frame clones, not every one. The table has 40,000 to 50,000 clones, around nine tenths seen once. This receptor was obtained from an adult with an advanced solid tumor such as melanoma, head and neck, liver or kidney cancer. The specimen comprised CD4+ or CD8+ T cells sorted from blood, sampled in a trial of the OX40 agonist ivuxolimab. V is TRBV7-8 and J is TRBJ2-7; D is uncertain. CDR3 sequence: CASSLREVFQSYEQYF. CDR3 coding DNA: TGTGCCAGCAGCTTAAGAGAGGTCTTCCAATCCTACGAGCAGTACTTC.